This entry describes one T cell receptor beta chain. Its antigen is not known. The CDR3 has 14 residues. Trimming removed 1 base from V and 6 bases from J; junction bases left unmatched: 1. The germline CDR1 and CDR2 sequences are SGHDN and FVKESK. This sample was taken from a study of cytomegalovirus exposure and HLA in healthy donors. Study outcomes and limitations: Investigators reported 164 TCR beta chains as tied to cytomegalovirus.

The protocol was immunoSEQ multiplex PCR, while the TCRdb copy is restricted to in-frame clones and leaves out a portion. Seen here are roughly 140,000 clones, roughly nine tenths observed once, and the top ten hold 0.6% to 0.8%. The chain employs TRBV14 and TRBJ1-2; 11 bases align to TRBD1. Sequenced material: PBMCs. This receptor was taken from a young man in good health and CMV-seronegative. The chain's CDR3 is CASSQVGQGDGYTF. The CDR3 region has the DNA TGTGCCAGCAGCCAAGTGGGACAGGGGGATGGCTACACCTTC.